This passage covers 19 T cell receptor beta chains from one sample sequenced in a study of shared clonotypes between healthy human individuals. Method: immunoSEQ multiplex PCR; TCRdb's copy keeps in-frame clones and lacks some. This sample has over a million clones, with approximately 76% found just once. Material: memory CD4+ T cells sorted from blood. Regarding subset: CD45RA-negative fraction. The receptors originated from a man aged 18 to 29 in good health.

The chain uses TRBV7-3 and TRBJ2-3; TRBD2 matches 13 bases. This CDR3 has 16 amino acids. CDR1 and CDR2 from the germline V gene are SGHTA and FQGTGA. The J segment lost 6 bases and the V segment lost 4 bases, leaving 7 bases of the junction unmatched. CDR3 in DNA: TGTGCCAGCAGCTCCGGACTAGCGGGGGCCTGGGATACGCAGTATTTT. It yields the protein CASSSGLAGAWDTQYF.

In this sample, this clone turned up once. This chain links TRBV30 with TRBJ2-2, with no clear D. Germline V lookup: CDR1 GTSNPN, CDR2 SVGIG (reference sequence). Trimming removed 4 bases from V and 7 bases from J, with 10 bases in between. The CDR3 is 12 residues long. This CDR3 is CAWIGDFGELFF. The DNA of the CDR3 is TGTGCCTGGATTGGGGATTTCGGGGAGCTGTTTTTT. The full variable domain, with the rest looked up from reference TRBV30 and TRBJ2-2, is SQTIHQWPATLVQPVGSPLSLECTVEGTSNPNLYWYRQAAGRGLQLLFYSVGIGQISSEVPQNLSASRPQDRQFILSSKKLLLSDSGFYLCAWIGDFGELFFGEGSRLTVL.

This clone was found once. This sequence joins TRBV10-3 and TRBJ2-5; 8 bases fit TRBD1. CDR3 length equals 16 residues. Germline trimming cut 5 bases from V and 4 bases from J; bases unmatched to any gene: 12. Germline CDR1 reads ENHRY; CDR2 reads SYGVKD. In DNA, the CDR3 is TGTGCCATCAGTACCCCGTCTGGACAGGGAGGAGAGACCCAGTACTTC. Its translation: CAISTPSGQGGETQYF.

The rearrangement joins TRBV30 to TRBJ2-3, with 7 bases aligning to TRBD1. Per the germline V gene, CDR1 is GTSNPN and CDR2 is SVGIG (reference sequence). This CDR3 contains 14 residues. Germline trimming cut 3 bases from V and 4 bases from J; bases unmatched to any gene: 7. The CDR3 nucleotides read TGTGCCTGGAGGGAACAGGGGAAGGCAGATACGCAGTATTTT. Protein product: CAWREQGKADTQYF.

The rearrangement links TRBV4-3 to TRBJ2-7; TRBD2 is a possible D gene (6 bases). Germline CDR1 LGHNA, CDR2 YSLEER. V lost 0 bases, J lost 4 bases, and 19 bases lay in between. The CDR3 length is 17 residues. CDR3 sequence: CASSQEPPRGNLYEQYF. The CDR3 DNA sequence: TGCGCCAGCAGCCAAGAACCCCCCCGCGGGAACTTATACGAGCAGTACTTC.

The chain couples TRBV28 to TRBJ1-2; D not certain. V lost 10 bases, J lost 3 bases, and 9 bases lay in between. This CDR3 is built from 11 residues. CDR1 and CDR2 from the germline V gene are MDHEN and SYDVKM. The DNA of the CDR3 is TGTGCCACCGGCCGAGACTATGGCTACACCTTC. This gives the protein CATGRDYGYTF.

J is TRBJ2-2 and V is TRBV30; perhaps TRBD1 as D (5 bases). Germline CDR1 and CDR2: GTSNPN and SVGIG (reference sequence). This CDR3 has 16 amino acids. Trimming pared 1 base from V and 4 bases from J, leaving 16 bases between. CDR3 coding DNA: TGTGCCTGGAGTGCATTTAGGGGAACAGGCACCGGGGAGCTGTTTTTT. It translates to CAWSAFRGTGTGELFF.

As DNA, the CDR3 is TGTGCCAGCAGCAAAGCCCAGACGTCTAATGAAAAACTGTTTTTT. It encodes CASSKAQTSNEKLFF. The chain combines TRBV21-1 with TRBJ1-4. TRBV21-1 is a documented pseudogene. The CDR3 consists of 15 residues.

This clone is a singleton in its sample. This chain connects TRBV6-5 to TRBJ2-7; TRBD1 agrees at 10 bases. Per germline, CDR1 MNHEY and CDR2 SVGAGI. The CDR3 spans 15 residues. V lost 6 bases to trimming and J lost 0 bases; unmatched junction nucleotides: 5. Written as DNA, the CDR3 is TGTGCCAGCAGGCCGGGACAGGGGACCTCCTACGAGCAGTACTTC. Encoded protein: CASRPGQGTSYEQYF.

The rearrangement links TRBV5-6 to TRBJ2-5, with 9 bases identical to TRBD2. Germline assignment: CDR1 SGHDT and CDR2 YYEEEE. The length of the CDR3 is 15 residues. V lost 2 bases, J lost 4 bases, and 6 bases stayed unmatched. CDR3 coding DNA: TGTGCCAGCAGCTTCATGGGACTAGCAGGAGAGACCCAGTACTTC. Its translation is CASSFMGLAGETQYF.

The chain combines TRBV19 with TRBJ1-2; weak D call: TRBD1 (5 bases). Germline values: CDR1 LNHDA, CDR2 SQIVND (reference sequence). This CDR3 has 14 amino acids. The V gene lost 3 bases and the J gene lost 4 bases, with 12 bases spanning the gap. For the CDR3, the DNA is TGTGCCAGTAGTATGGACACCCGGGGCTATGGCTACACCTTC. Translation: CASSMDTRGYGYTF.

This chain connects TRBV6-5 to TRBJ2-2; D is uncertain. The CDR3 contains 12 residues. Between the trimmed V and J ends, which lost 8 bases and 4 bases, there was a span of 8 bases. Germline lookup yields CDR1 MNHEY and CDR2 SVGAGI. CDR3 nucleotide sequence: TGTGCCAGCCGATCGGTCACCGGGGAGCTGTTTTTT. Protein product: CASRSVTGELFF.

Comment on this clone: A much more abundant neighbour one base away suggests this may be a read error. The gene calls are TRBV30 and TRBJ1-6; D gene unclear. Trimming pared 6 bases from V and 7 bases from J, leaving 13 bases between. CDR3 length equals 13 residues. Germline V gives CDR1 GTSNPN, CDR2 SVGIG (reference sequence). The CDR3, as DNA: TGTGCCTGCCTGGAGGGCTGGAATTCACCCCTCCACTTT. Residues: CACLEGWNSPLHF. Supplemented by reference TRBV30 and TRBJ1-6, the full variable domain reads SQTIHQWPATLVQPVGSPLSLECTVEGTSNPNLYWYRQAAGRGLQLLFYSVGIGQISSEVPQNLSASRPQDRQFILSSKKLLLSDSGFYLCACLEGWNSPLHFGNGTRLTVT.

The chain is built from TRBV7-2 and TRBJ2-3; D gene ambiguous. This CDR3 region has 15 residues. The V gene's germline CDR1 is SGHTA and CDR2 FQGNSA. V shed 2 bases and J shed 1 base, with 10 bases lying between them. The CDR3 bases are TGTGCCAGCAGCTTACGTGGGAAGGGCACAGATACGCAGTATTTT. Translated: CASSLRGKGTDTQYF.

The chain is built from TRBV6-1 and TRBJ1-2; D possibly corresponds to TRBD1 (5 bases). Germline V gene data show CDR1 as MNHNS and CDR2 as SASEGT. V lost 5 bases, J lost 2 bases, and 12 bases lay in between. The CDR3 is 14 amino acids. CDR3 bases: TGTGCCAGCAGTTTGGGGACGGAAAACTATGGCTACACCTTC. Translated: CASSLGTENYGYTF.

The V and J genes are TRBV6-6 and TRBJ2-2; TRBD2 matches 11 bases. Germline CDR1 is MNHNY and CDR2 is SVGAGI (reference sequence). With 6 bases clipped from V and 3 bases from J, the junction kept 6 bases outside the gene matches. The length of the CDR3 is 16 residues. DNA of the CDR3: TGTGCCAGCAGACGCAATAGCGGGAGGGACACCGGGGAGCTGTTTTTT. This codes for CASRRNSGRDTGELFF.

This chain uses TRBV10-3 with TRBJ2-1, with TRBD2 matching 11 bases. The J segment lost 4 bases and the V segment lost 3 bases, leaving 5 bases of the junction unmatched. This CDR3 spans 16 amino acids. The germline V gene encodes CDR1 ENHRY and CDR2 SYGVKD. DNA for the CDR3: TGTGCCATCAGTGACTCGACTAGCGGGGATTACAATGAGCAGTTCTTC. It is translated as CAISDSTSGDYNEQFF.

The chain has TRBV30 and TRBJ1-2, with D possibly being TRBD1 (6 bases). This CDR3 is 14 amino acids long. CDR1 and CDR2 (germline): GTSNPN, SVGIG (reference sequence). V shed 3 bases and J shed 7 bases, with 18 bases lying between them. DNA of the CDR3: TGTGCCTGGAGCATGACGCCGGGGGCCAGTGGCTACACCTTC. This sequence encodes CAWSMTPGASGYTF.

This chain links TRBV6-6 with TRBJ2-7, with 10 nucleotides matching TRBD2. The CDR3 length is 15 residues. CDR1 and CDR2 from the germline V gene are MNHNY and SVGAGI (reference sequence). V dropped 6 bases and J dropped 0; count of bases not matched to a gene: 5. CDR3 DNA: TGTGCCAGCAGGACCGGACTAGCGGACTCCTACGAGCAGTACTTC. Its translation: CASRTGLADSYEQYF.